The next 4 T cell receptor beta chains were all read from a single sample in a study of T cells in Graves' hyperthyroidism and ophthalmopathy. Amplification of TCR beta CDR3 regions used RNA as the template. A first-round RT-PCR of the TCR CDR3 used the HTBI primer set. Using its own MiXCR run on the multiplex PCR reads, TCRdb lists one record per CDR3 protein. This repertoire shows roughly 580,000 distinct CDR3 sequences, 40% to 55% found once; its top ten account for roughly 8.2%. Sequenced sample: peripheral blood or thyroid tissue (not recorded which). The receptor set was obtained from a woman aged 18-35 years with Graves' hyperthyroidism.

This clonotype was found a few times. This sequence joins TRBV7-2 and TRBJ1-6; the D gene is possibly TRBD1 (5 bases). CDR3 length: 15 residues. Trimming removed 5 bases at V and 5 bases at J, with 13 bases between. Germline V gives CDR1 SGHTA, CDR2 FQGNSA. CDR3 coding DNA: TGTGCCAGCAGCCAAGGAGGGGCCGATAATTCACCCCTCCACTTT. Amino acids: CASSQGGADNSPLHF.

This sequence joins TRBV2 and TRBJ1-3, with TRBD1 matching 7 bases. Looked up from germline, CDR1 is SNHLY and CDR2 is FYNNEI. V lost 6 bases to trimming and J lost 2 bases; unmatched junction nucleotides: 10. The CDR3 totals 16 residues. The CDR3 nucleotides read TGTGCCAGCAGGGCCACCGGGACAGCGGCTGGAAACACCATATATTTT. This sequence encodes CASRATGTAAGNTIYF. Full variable domain (rest looked up from reference TRBV2 and TRBJ1-3): EPEVTQTPSHQVTQMGQEVILRCVPISNHLYFYWYRQILGQKVEFLVSFYNNEISEKSEIFDDQFSVERPDGSNFTLKIRSTKLEDSAMYFCASRATGTAAGNTIYFGEGSWLTVV.

The V call is TRBV7-9, the J call TRBJ2-7; D assignment may be TRBD1 or TRBD2 (5 bases each). This CDR3 has 16 residues. Germline V gene sequence: CDR1 SEHNR, CDR2 FQNEAQ (reference sequence). V lost 4 bases to trimming and J lost 6 bases, with 22 bases between them. The CDR3 region is CASSSPSDVPRGEQYF. Written as DNA, the CDR3 is TGTGCCAGCAGCTCTCCCAGCGATGTTCCGAGGGGCGAGCAGTACTTC. Full variable domain (remainder filled in from reference TRBV7-9 and TRBJ2-7): DTGVSQNPRHKITKRGQNVTFRCDPISEHNRLYWYRQTLGQGPEFLTYFQNEAQLEKSRLLSDRFSAERPKGSFSTLEIQRTEQGDSAMYLCASSSPSDVPRGEQYFGPGTRLTVT.

The V gene is TRBV25-1, the J gene TRBJ1-6, with TRBD1 as a possible D gene (6 bases). This CDR3 contains 16 residues. From germline, CDR1 is MGHDK and CDR2 SYGVNS. The ends were cut back, 3 bases at V and 6 bases at J, with 15 bases in the middle. The chain's CDR3 is CASSERGRGINSPLHF. DNA of the CDR3: TGTGCCAGCAGTGAGAGGGGCAGGGGTATTAATTCACCCCTCCACTTT.